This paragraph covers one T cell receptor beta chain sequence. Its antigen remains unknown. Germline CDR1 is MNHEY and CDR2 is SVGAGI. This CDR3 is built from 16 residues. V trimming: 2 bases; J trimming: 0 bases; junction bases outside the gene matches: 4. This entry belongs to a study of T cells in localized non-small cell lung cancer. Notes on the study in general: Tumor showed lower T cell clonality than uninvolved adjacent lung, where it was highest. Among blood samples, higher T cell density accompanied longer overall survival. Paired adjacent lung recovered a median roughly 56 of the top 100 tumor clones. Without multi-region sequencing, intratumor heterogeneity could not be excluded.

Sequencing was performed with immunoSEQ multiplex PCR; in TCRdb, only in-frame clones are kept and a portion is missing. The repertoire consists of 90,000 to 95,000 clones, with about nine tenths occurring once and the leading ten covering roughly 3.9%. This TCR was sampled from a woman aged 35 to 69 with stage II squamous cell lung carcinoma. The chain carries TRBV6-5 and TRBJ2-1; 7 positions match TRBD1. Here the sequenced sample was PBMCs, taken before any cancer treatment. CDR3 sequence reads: CASSYRGLSSYNEQFF. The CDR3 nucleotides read TGTGCCAGCAGTTACAGGGGGCTGAGCTCCTACAATGAGCAGTTCTTC.